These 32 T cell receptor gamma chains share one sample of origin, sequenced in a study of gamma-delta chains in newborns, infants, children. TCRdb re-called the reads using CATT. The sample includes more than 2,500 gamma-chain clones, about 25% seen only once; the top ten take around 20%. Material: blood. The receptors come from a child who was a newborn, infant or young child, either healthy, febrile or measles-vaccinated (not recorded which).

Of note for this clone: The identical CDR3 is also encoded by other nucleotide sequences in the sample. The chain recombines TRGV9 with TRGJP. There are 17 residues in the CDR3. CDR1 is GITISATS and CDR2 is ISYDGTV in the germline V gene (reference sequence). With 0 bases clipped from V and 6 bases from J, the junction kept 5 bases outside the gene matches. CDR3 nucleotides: TGTGCCTTGTGGGAGGTGCCCTCAGAGTTGGGCAAAAAAATCAAGGTATTT. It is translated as CALWEVPSELGKKIKVF.

CDR3 residues: CALWEEAELGKKIKVF. The CDR3 region has the DNA TGTGCCTTGTGGGAGGAGGCGGAGTTGGGCAAAAAAATCAAGGTATTT. J is TRGJP and V is TRGV9. Germline V gives CDR1 GITISATS, CDR2 ISYDGTV (reference sequence). V gave up 2 bases and J gave up 7 bases; unmatched junction bases: 5. The CDR3 contains 16 residues.

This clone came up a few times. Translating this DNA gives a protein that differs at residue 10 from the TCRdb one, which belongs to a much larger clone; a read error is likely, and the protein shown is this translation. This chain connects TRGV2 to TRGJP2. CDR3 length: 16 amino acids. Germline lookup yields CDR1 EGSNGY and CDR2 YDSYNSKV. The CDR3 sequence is CATWDGRHSRDWIKTF. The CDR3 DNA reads TGTGCCACCTGGGACGGTCGGCATAGTAGGGATTGGATCAAGACGTTT.

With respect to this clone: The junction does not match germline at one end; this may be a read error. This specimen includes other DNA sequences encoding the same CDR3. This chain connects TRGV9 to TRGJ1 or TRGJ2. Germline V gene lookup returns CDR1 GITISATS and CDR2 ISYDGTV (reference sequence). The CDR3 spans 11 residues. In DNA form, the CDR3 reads TGTGCCCTGTGGGAGGACACAAAGAAACTCTTT. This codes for CALWEDTKKLF.

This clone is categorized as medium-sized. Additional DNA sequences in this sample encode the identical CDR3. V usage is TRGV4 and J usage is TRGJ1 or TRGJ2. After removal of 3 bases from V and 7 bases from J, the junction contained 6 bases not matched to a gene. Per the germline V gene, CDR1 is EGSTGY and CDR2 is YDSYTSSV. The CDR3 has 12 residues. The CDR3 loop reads CATWDRGYKKLF. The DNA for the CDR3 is TGTGCCACCTGGGATAGGGGGTATAAGAAACTCTTT.

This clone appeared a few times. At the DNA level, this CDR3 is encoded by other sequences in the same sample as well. This chain's CDR3 is CALWEVRGQELGKKIKVF. The CDR3 nucleotides read TGTGCCTTGTGGGAGGTGCGGGGGCAAGAGTTGGGCAAAAAAATCAAGGTATTT. The chain employs TRGV9 and TRGJP. The CDR3 has 18 residues. V lost 0 bases, J lost 1 base, and 3 bases stayed unmatched. Germline CDR1 is GITISATS and CDR2 is ISYDGTV (reference sequence).

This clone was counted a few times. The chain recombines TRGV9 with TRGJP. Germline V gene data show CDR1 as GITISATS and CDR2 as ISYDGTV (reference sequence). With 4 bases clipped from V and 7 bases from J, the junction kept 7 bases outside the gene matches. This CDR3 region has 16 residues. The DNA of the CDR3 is TGTGCCTTGTGGGACGACGGGGAGTTGGGCAAAAAAATCAAGGTATTT. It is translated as CALWDDGELGKKIKVF.

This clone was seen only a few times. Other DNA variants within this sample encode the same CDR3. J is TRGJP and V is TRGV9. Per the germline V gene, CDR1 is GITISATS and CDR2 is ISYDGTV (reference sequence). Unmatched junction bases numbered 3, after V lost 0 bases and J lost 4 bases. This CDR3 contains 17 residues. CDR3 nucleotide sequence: TGTGCCTTGTGGGAGGTGCTTCAAGAGTTGGGCAAAAAAATCAAGGTATTT. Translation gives CALWEVLQELGKKIKVF.

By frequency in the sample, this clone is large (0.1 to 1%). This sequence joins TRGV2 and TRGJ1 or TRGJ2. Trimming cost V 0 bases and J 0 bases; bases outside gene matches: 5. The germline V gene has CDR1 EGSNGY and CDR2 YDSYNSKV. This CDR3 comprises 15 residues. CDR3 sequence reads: CATWDGPTNYYKKLF. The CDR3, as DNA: TGTGCCACCTGGGACGGGCCTACGAATTATTATAAGAAACTCTTT.

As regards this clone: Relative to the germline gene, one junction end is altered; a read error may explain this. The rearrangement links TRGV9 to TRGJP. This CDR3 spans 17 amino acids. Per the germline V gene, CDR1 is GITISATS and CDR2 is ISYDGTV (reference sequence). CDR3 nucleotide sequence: TGTGCCTTGCGGGAGGTGCAAAAGGTGTTGGGCAAAAAAATCAAGGTATTT. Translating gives CALREVQKVLGKKIKVF.

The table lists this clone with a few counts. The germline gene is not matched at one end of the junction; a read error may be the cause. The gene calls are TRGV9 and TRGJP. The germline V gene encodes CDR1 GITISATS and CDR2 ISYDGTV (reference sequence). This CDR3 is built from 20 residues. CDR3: CTLWEPIGAPGDLGKKIKVF. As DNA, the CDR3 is TGTACCTTGTGGGAGCCCATAGGGGCGCCGGGAGATTTGGGCAAAAAAATCAAGGTATTT.

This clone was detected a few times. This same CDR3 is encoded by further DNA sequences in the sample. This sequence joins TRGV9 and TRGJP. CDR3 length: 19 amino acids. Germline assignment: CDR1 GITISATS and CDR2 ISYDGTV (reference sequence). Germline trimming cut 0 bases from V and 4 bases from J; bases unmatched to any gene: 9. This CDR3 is CALWEVHGGQELGKKIKVF. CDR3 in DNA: TGTGCCTTGTGGGAGGTGCACGGCGGACAAGAGTTGGGCAAAAAAATCAAGGTATTT.

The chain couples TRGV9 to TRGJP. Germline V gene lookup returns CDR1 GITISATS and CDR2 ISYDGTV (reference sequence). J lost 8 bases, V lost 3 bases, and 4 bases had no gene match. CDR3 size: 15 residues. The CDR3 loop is CALWERKLGKKIKVF. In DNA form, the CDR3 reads TGTGCCTTGTGGGAGAGGAAGTTGGGCAAAAAAATCAAGGTATTT.

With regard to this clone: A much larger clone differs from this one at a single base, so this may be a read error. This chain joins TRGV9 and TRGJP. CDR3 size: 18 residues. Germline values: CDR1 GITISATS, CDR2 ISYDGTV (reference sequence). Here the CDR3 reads CASWEVPEWELGKKIKVF. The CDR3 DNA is TGTGCCTCGTGGGAGGTCCCCGAATGGGAGTTGGGCAAAAAAATCAAGGTATTT.

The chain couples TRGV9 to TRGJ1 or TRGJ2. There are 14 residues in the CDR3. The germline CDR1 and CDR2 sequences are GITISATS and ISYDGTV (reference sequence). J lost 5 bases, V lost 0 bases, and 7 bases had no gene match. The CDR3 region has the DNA TGTGCCTTGTGGGAGGTGCAGACTGATTATAAGAAACTCTTT. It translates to CALWEVQTDYKKLF.

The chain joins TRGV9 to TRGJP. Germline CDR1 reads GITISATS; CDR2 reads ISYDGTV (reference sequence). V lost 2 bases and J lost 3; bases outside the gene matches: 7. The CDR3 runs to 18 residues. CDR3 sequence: CALWEAQKQELGKKIKVF. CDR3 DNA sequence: TGTGCCTTGTGGGAGGCGCAGAAGCAAGAGTTGGGCAAAAAAATCAAGGTATTT.

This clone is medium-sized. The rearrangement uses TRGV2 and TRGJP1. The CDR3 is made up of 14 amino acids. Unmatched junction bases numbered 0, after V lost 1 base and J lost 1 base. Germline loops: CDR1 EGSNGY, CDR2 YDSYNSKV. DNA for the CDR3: TGTGCCACCTGGGACGGTACCACTGGTTGGTTCAAGATATTT. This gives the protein CATWDGTTGWFKIF.

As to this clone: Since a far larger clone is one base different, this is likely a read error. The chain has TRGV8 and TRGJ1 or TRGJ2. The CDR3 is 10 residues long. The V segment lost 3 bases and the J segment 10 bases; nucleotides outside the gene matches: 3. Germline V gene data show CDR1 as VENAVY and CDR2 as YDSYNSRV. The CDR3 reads CATWDHKKLF. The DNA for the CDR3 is TGTGCCACCTGGGATCACAAGAAACTCTTT.

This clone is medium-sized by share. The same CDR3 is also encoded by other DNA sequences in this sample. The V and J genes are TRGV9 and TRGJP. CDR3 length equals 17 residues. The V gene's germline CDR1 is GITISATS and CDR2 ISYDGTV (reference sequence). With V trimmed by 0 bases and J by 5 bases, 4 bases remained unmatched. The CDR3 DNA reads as TGTGCCTTGTGGGAGGTGAAAAAAGAGTTGGGCAAAAAAATCAAGGTATTT. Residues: CALWEVKKELGKKIKVF.

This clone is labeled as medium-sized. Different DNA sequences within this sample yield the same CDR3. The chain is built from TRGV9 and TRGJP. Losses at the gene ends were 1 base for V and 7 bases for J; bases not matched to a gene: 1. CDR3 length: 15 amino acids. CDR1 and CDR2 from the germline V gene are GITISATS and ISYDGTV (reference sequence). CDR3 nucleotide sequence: TGTGCCTTGTGGGAGGTTGAGTTGGGCAAAAAAATCAAGGTATTT. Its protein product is CALWEVELGKKIKVF.

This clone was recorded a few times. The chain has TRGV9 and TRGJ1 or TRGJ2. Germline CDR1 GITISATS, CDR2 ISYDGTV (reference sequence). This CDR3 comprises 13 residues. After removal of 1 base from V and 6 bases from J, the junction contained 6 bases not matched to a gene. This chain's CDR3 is CALWEVFCYKKLF. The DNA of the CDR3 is TGTGCCTTGTGGGAGGTTTTTTGTTATAAGAAACTCTTT.

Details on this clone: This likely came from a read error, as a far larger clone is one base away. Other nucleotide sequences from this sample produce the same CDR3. The CDR3 bases are TGTGCCACCTGGGACGGCTATTACAAGAAACTCTTT. It is translated as CATWDGYYKKLF. V and J are TRGV8 and TRGJ1 or TRGJ2. CDR3 size: 12 residues. CDR1 and CDR2 (germline): VENAVY, YDSYNSRV.

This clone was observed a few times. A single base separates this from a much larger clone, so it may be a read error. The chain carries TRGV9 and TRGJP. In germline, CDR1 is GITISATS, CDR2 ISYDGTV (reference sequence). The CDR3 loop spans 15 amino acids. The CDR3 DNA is TGTGCCTTTTGGGATCAAGAGTTGGGCAAAAAAATCAAGGTATTT. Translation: CAFWDQELGKKIKVF.

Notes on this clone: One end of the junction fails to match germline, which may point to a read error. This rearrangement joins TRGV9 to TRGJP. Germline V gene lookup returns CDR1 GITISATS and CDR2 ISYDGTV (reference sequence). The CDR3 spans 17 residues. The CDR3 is CAVWEVQNELGKKIKVF. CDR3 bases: TGTGCCGTGTGGGAGGTGCAAAACGAGTTGGGAAAAAAAATCAAGGTATTT.

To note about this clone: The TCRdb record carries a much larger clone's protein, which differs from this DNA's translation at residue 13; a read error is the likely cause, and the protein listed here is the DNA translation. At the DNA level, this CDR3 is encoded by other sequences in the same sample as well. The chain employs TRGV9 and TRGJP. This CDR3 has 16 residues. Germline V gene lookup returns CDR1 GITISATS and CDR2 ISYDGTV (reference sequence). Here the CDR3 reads CALWEEQELGKKTKVF. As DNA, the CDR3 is TGTGCCTTGTGGGAGGAACAAGAGTTGGGCAAAAAAACCAAGGTATTT.

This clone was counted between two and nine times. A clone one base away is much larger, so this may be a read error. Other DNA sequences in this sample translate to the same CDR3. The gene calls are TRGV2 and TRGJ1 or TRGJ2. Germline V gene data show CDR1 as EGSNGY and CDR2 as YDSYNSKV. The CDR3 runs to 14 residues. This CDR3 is CATWDGPDYYKKLF. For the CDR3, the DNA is TGTGCCACCTGGGACGGGCCGGATTATTATAAGAAACTCTTC.

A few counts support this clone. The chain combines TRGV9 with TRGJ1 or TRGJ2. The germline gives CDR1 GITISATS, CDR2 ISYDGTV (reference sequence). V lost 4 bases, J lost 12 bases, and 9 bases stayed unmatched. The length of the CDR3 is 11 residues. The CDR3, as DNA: TGTGCCTTGTGGGAAAGTTTGGCGAAACTCTTT. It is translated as CALWESLAKLF.

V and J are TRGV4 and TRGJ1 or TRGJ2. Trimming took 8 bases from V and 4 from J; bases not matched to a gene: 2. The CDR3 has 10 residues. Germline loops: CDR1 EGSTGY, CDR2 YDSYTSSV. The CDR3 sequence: CATSYYKKLF. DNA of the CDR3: TGTGCCACCTCATATTATAAGAAACTCTTT.

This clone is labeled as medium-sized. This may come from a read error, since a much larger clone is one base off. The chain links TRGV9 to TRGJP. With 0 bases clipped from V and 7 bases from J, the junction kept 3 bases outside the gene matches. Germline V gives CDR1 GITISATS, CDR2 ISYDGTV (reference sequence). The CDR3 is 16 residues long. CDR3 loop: CALWEVWELGKKIKVF. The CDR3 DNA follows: TGTGCCTTGTGGGAGGTGTGGGAGTTGGGCAAAAAAATCAAGGTATTT.

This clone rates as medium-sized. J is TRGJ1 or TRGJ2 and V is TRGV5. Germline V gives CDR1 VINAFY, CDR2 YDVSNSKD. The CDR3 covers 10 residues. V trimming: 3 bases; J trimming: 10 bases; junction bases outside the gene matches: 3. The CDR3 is CATWDWKKLF. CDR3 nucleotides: TGTGCCACCTGGGACTGGAAGAAACTCTTT.

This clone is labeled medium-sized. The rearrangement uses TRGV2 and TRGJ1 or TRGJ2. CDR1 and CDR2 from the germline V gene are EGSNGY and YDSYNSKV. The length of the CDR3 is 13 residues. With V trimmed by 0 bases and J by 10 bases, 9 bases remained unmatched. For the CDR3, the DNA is TGTGCCACCTGGGACGGGCTAATCTACAAGAAACTCTTT. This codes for CATWDGLIYKKLF.

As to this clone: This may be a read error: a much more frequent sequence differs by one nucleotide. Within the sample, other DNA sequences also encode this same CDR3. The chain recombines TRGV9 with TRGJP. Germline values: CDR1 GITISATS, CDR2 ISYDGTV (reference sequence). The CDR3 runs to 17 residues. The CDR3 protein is CALWEVDKELGKKIKVF. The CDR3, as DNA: TGTGCATTGTGGGAGGTCGACAAGGAGTTGGGCAAAAAAATCAAGGTATTT.